A selection of T cell receptor beta chains follows, all from one sample in a study of CD8 T cells in Susac syndrome. TCRdb used MiXCR to reprocess the immunoSEQ multiplex PCR reads, holding one entry per CDR3 protein. Of some 200,000 distinct CDR3 sequences listed, 95% are singletons. The sequenced material came from CD4+ T cells from PBMCs. The source is a human donor with Susac syndrome. Both conserved end residues are part of each CDR3. Fields, in order: J gene, clone size, V gene, D gene, CDR3 length, CDR3 protein, CDR3 DNA. The D gene is left open where the match is weak. The size field is filled for only some rows; it gives once, few, many or a size class.

j_call: TRBJ2-3; clone_size: NA; v_call: TRBV20-1; d_call: TRBD2; cdr3_length: 17; cdr3_aa: CSARDHRTSGGTDTQYF; cdr3_nt: TGCAGTGCTAGAGATCACCGGACTAGCGGGGGCACAGATACGCAGTATTTT
j_call: TRBJ1-1; clone_size: NA; v_call: TRBV30; d_call: NA; cdr3_length: 12; cdr3_aa: CAWSVTQGEAFF; cdr3_nt: TGTGCCTGGAGTGTAACGCAGGGGGAAGCTTTCTTT
j_call: TRBJ2-1; clone_size: NA; v_call: TRBV29-1; d_call: TRBD1; cdr3_length: 14; cdr3_aa: CSTQSDTGGNEQFF; cdr3_nt: TGCAGTACTCAATCCGACACAGGGGGGAATGAGCAGTTCTTC
j_call: TRBJ1-1; clone_size: NA; v_call: TRBV12-3/TRBV12-4; d_call: NA; cdr3_length: 13; cdr3_aa: CASSWTANTEAFF; cdr3_nt: TGTGCCAGCAGTTGGACCGCGAACACTGAAGCTTTCTTT
j_call: TRBJ2-7; clone_size: NA; v_call: TRBV20-1; d_call: NA; cdr3_length: 14; cdr3_aa: CSARDAGTPYEQYF; cdr3_nt: TGCAGTGCTAGAGACGCAGGGACGCCCTACGAGCAGTACTTC
j_call: TRBJ2-4; clone_size: NA; v_call: TRBV7-9; d_call: NA; cdr3_length: 16; cdr3_aa: CASSLGGRAAKNIQYF; cdr3_nt: TGTGCCAGCAGCTTAGGAGGCAGGGCGGCCAAAAACATTCAGTACTTC
j_call: TRBJ1-5; clone_size: NA; v_call: TRBV20-1; d_call: TRBD1; cdr3_length: 15; cdr3_aa: CSARDADRGSQPQHF; cdr3_nt: TGCAGTGCTAGAGATGCGGACAGGGGCTCTCAGCCCCAGCATTTT
j_call: TRBJ2-7; clone_size: once; v_call: TRBV18; d_call: NA; cdr3_length: 14; cdr3_aa: CASSTDRQTYEQYF; cdr3_nt: TGTGCCAGCTCCACGGACAGACAAACCTACGAGCAGTACTTC
j_call: TRBJ2-3; clone_size: NA; v_call: TRBV18; d_call: TRBD2; cdr3_length: 16; cdr3_aa: CASSPPLAGGTDTQYF; cdr3_nt: TGTGCCAGCTCACCACCGCTAGCGGGGGGCACAGATACGCAGTATTTT
j_call: TRBJ1-2; clone_size: once; v_call: TRBV24-1; d_call: NA; cdr3_length: 15; cdr3_aa: CATSDFLEPFYGYAF; cdr3_nt: TGTGCCACCAGTGATTTCCTTGAGCCATTCTATGGCTACGCCTTC
j_call: TRBJ2-7; clone_size: NA; v_call: TRBV30; d_call: TRBD1; cdr3_length: 17; cdr3_aa: CAWTRSFDRGRSYEQYF; cdr3_nt: TGTGCCTGGACCCGGTCGTTTGACAGGGGACGCTCCTACGAGCAGTACTTC
j_call: TRBJ1-1; clone_size: NA; v_call: TRBV30; d_call: TRBD1; cdr3_length: 16; cdr3_aa: CAWSARQGRVGTEAFF; cdr3_nt: TGTGCCTGGAGTGCCCGACAGGGTCGGGTTGGCACTGAAGCTTTCTTT
j_call: TRBJ2-3; clone_size: NA; v_call: TRBV7-2; d_call: TRBD2; cdr3_length: 17; cdr3_aa: CASSPGLSGGATDTQYF; cdr3_nt: TGTGCCAGCAGCCCAGGACTGAGCGGGGGGGCCACAGATACGCAGTATTTT
j_call: TRBJ2-3; clone_size: NA; v_call: TRBV5-1; d_call: NA; cdr3_length: 15; cdr3_aa: CASSLGGVDTDTQYF; cdr3_nt: TGCGCCAGCAGCTTGGGCGGGGTTGACACAGATACGCAGTATTTT
j_call: TRBJ2-3; clone_size: NA; v_call: TRBV4-2; d_call: NA; cdr3_length: 17; cdr3_aa: CASSQDIAAGRTDTQYF; cdr3_nt: TGTGCCAGCAGCCAAGATATAGCAGCGGGCCGCACAGATACGCAGTATTTT
j_call: TRBJ1-1; clone_size: NA; v_call: TRBV2; d_call: NA; cdr3_length: 10; cdr3_aa: CASSAGEAFF; cdr3_nt: TGTGCCAGCAGTGCGGGTGAAGCTTTCTTT
j_call: TRBJ1-1; clone_size: NA; v_call: TRBV9; d_call: TRBD1; cdr3_length: 14; cdr3_aa: CASSVVDRAGEAFF; cdr3_nt: TGTGCCAGCAGCGTAGTTGACAGGGCAGGTGAAGCTTTCTTT
j_call: TRBJ2-3; clone_size: few; v_call: TRBV14; d_call: NA; cdr3_length: 13; cdr3_aa: CASSQVGSDTQYF; cdr3_nt: TGTGCCAGCAGCCAGGTCGGGTCAGATACGCAGTATTTT
j_call: TRBJ1-2; clone_size: NA; v_call: TRBV9; d_call: NA; cdr3_length: 14; cdr3_aa: CASSGRLGGYGYTF; cdr3_nt: TGTGCCAGCAGCGGCCGACTGGGAGGGTATGGCTACACCTTC
j_call: TRBJ2-3; clone_size: NA; v_call: TRBV7-6; d_call: NA; cdr3_length: 14; cdr3_aa: CASSTRLSTDTQYF; cdr3_nt: TGTGCCAGCAGCACTCGACTGAGCACAGATACGCAGTATTTT
j_call: TRBJ2-7; clone_size: NA; v_call: TRBV30; d_call: TRBD1; cdr3_length: 16; cdr3_aa: CAWSKPPPGGVYEQYF; cdr3_nt: TGTGCCTGGAGTAAACCCCCCCCAGGGGGAGTCTACGAGCAGTACTTC
j_call: TRBJ2-3; clone_size: NA; v_call: TRBV25-1; d_call: TRBD2; cdr3_length: 17; cdr3_aa: CASSHLPRTSGVDTQYF; cdr3_nt: TGTGCCAGCAGTCACCTTCCCCGGACTAGCGGGGTGGATACGCAGTATTTT
j_call: TRBJ1-1; clone_size: once; v_call: TRBV25-1; d_call: TRBD1; cdr3_length: 14; cdr3_aa: CASSATGGATEAFF; cdr3_nt: TGTGCCAGCAGTGCCACAGGGGGGGCCACTGAAGCTTTCTTT
j_call: TRBJ2-2; clone_size: NA; v_call: TRBV10-3; d_call: NA; cdr3_length: 16; cdr3_aa: CAISELQGGNTGELFF; cdr3_nt: TGTGCCATCAGTGAGTTACAGGGCGGAAACACCGGGGAGCTGTTTTTT
j_call: TRBJ2-3; clone_size: NA; v_call: TRBV6-6; d_call: NA; cdr3_length: 14; cdr3_aa: CASSLSWGTDTQYF; cdr3_nt: TGTGCCAGCAGTTTAAGCTGGGGCACAGATACGCAGTATTTT
j_call: TRBJ1-1; clone_size: NA; v_call: TRBV6-2/TRBV6-3; d_call: NA; cdr3_length: 13; cdr3_aa: CASSFYRVTEAFF; cdr3_nt: TGTGCCAGCAGTTTCTACAGGGTCACTGAAGCTTTCTTT
j_call: TRBJ2-1; clone_size: NA; v_call: TRBV14; d_call: TRBD2; cdr3_length: 16; cdr3_aa: CASSQPGLAGGREQFF; cdr3_nt: TGTGCCAGCAGCCAACCGGGACTAGCGGGGGGCCGTGAGCAGTTCTTC
j_call: TRBJ1-1; clone_size: NA; v_call: TRBV20-1; d_call: NA; cdr3_length: 14; cdr3_aa: CSARRPGVRTEAFF; cdr3_nt: TGCAGTGCTCGAAGACCGGGGGTGAGGACTGAAGCTTTCTTT